The rows below give T cell receptor beta chains drawn from one sample of a study of cytomegalovirus exposure and HLA in healthy donors. Clones were sequenced by immunoSEQ multiplex PCR, and TCRdb holds only the in-frame ones, with some missing. The sample has 250,000 to 350,000 clones, about nine tenths seen once. The specimen sequenced was PBMCs. These receptor sequences come from a man between 40 and 49 years old in good health and CMV-seropositive. CDR3s include the opening cysteine and the closing phenylalanine or tryptophan. D genes are given only for firm matches. Clone sizes are given selectively: once, few, many, or a class where the clone is expanded.

J,size,D,length,V,DNA,CDR3
TRBJ2-7,NA,TRBD2,13,TRBV29-1,TGCAGCGTGCAGCGGGGGGGTGTCTACGAGCAGTACTTC,CSVQRGGVYEQYF
TRBJ2-1,NA,TRBD2,17,TRBV4-3,TGCGCCAGCAGCCACTCGACTAGCGGGAGTATCGTCGAAGAGCAGTTCTTC,CASSHSTSGSIVEEQFF
TRBJ2-1,few,TRBD2,15,TRBV19,TGTGCCAGTATTGGCGGGAGGGCCGGACGGGGTGAGCAGTTCTTC,CASIGGRAGRGEQFF
TRBJ2-7,NA,TRBD2,13,TRBV10-3,TGTGCCATCAGTCCAGCGGGAGTCACCGAGCAGTACTTC,CAISPAGVTEQYF
TRBJ2-1,NA,TRBD1,14,TRBV6-5,TGTGCCAGCGGGGCTCCGGGACAGTACAATGAGCAGTTCTTC,CASGAPGQYNEQFF
TRBJ2-7,few,TRBD2,13,TRBV6-5,TGTGCCAGCAAGGGGACTAGCGGCTACGAGCAGTACTTC,CASKGTSGYEQYF
TRBJ2-7,NA,NA,15,TRBV11-1,TGTGCCAGCAGCTTTTCGCGGACTTTAAACTACGAGCAGTACTTC,CASSFSRTLNYEQYF
TRBJ1-4,NA,NA,16,TRBV7-9,TGTGCCAGCAGCCCCTCAGATAGCGGCACTAATGAAAAACTGTTTTTT,CASSPSDSGTNEKLFF
TRBJ2-1,NA,TRBD2,14,TRBV7-8,TGTGCCAGCAGTCCCCCCGGGAGGGCCGCTGAGCAGTTCTTC,CASSPPGRAAEQFF
TRBJ2-2,NA,TRBD2,17,TRBV2,TGTGCCAGCAGTCCACAGGGACTAGCGGGTAACACCGGGGAGCTGTTTTTT,CASSPQGLAGNTGELFF
TRBJ2-7,NA,NA,16,TRBV6-6,TGTGCCAGCAGTTCCCCTCGCGGGACCCGCTTGAGTGAGCAGTACTTC,CASSSPRGTRLSEQYF
TRBJ2-2,NA,TRBD1,15,TRBV5-1,TGCGCCAGCAGCCCGGGGACAGGTAACACCGGGGAGCTGTTTTTT,CASSPGTGNTGELFF
TRBJ1-3,NA,NA,12,TRBV10-3,TGTGCCATCAGTGACCTAGGAAACACCATATATTTT,CAISDLGNTIYF
TRBJ1-5,NA,TRBD1,17,TRBV27,TGTGCCAGCAGTTCCAGACAGGGAATCTATAGCAATCAGCCCCAGCATTTT,CASSSRQGIYSNQPQHF
TRBJ2-3,NA,NA,15,TRBV28,TGTGCCAGCAGTTTACCTAGCGCCCTCACAGATACGCAGTATTTT,CASSLPSALTDTQYF
TRBJ2-1,NA,NA,13,TRBV10-1,TGCGCCAGCAGTGAGCTCCACCTCGGGGAGCAGTTCTTC,CASSELHLGEQFF
TRBJ2-2,NA,TRBD2,14,TRBV7-3,TGTGCCAGCAGCTCGGGACTAGCTGCCGGGGAGCTGTTTTTT,CASSSGLAAGELFF
TRBJ1-1,NA,TRBD1,15,TRBV28,TGTGCCAGCAGTCCAGGGACAGGCTTGAACACTGAAGCTTTCTTT,CASSPGTGLNTEAFF
TRBJ2-2,NA,TRBD2,13,TRBV19,TGTGCCATAGGACTAGCGGCTACCGGGGAGCTGTTTTTT,CAIGLAATGELFF
TRBJ1-2,NA,TRBD1,12,TRBV7-9,TGTTCCGGGGGACAGCAAAACTATGGCTACACCTTC,CSGGQQNYGYTF
TRBJ2-7,NA,TRBD1,14,TRBV28,TGTGCCAGCAGTCCGGGACAGAGACGCTACGAGCAGTACTTC,CASSPGQRRYEQYF
TRBJ1-1,NA,TRBD1,15,TRBV28,TGTGCCAGCAGTTTGGCCGGACAGGGGTTAACTGAAGCTTTCTTT,CASSLAGQGLTEAFF
TRBJ2-1,NA,TRBD1,12,TRBV6-5,TGTGCCACGAATACAGGGGGCAATGAGCAGTTCTTC,CATNTGGNEQFF
TRBJ2-7,few,NA,14,TRBV2,TGTGCCAGCAGTGAGAGGCGGGACGGGTCCGAGCAGTACTTC,CASSERRDGSEQYF
TRBJ1-1,NA,NA,16,TRBV7-3,TGTGCCAGCAGCTTAAGGGGCGCAGGAATTGGCACTGAAGCTTTCTTT,CASSLRGAGIGTEAFF
TRBJ2-2,NA,NA,15,TRBV5-5,TGTGCCAGCAGCTCAGGGGGGTTGAACACCGGGGAGCTGTTTTTT,CASSSGGLNTGELFF
TRBJ2-5,NA,NA,15,TRBV5-6,TGTGCCAGCAGCTTGGGGAGCGGCCCAACGCGAACCCAGTACTTC,CASSLGSGPTRTQYF
TRBJ2-7,NA,NA,13,TRBV5-1,TGCGCCAGCAGCTTGGCGGGATCCTACGAGCAGTACTTC,CASSLAGSYEQYF
TRBJ2-7,NA,TRBD1,16,TRBV4-1,TGCGCCAGCAGCCAAGAGTTCGTGACAGGGGTTAACGAGCAGTACTTC,CASSQEFVTGVNEQYF